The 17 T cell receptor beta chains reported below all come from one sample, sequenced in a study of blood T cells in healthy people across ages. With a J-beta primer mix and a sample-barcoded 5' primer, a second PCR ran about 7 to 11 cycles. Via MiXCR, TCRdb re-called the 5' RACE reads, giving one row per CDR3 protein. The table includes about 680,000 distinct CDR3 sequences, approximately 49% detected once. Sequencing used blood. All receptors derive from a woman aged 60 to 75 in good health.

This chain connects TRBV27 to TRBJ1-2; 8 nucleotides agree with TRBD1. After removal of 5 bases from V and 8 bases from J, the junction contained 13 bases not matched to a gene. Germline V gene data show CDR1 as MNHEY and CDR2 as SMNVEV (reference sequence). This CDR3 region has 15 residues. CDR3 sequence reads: CASSARQGRGIGYTF. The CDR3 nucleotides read TGTGCCAGCAGTGCCCGACAGGGGAGAGGGATAGGCTACACCTTC.

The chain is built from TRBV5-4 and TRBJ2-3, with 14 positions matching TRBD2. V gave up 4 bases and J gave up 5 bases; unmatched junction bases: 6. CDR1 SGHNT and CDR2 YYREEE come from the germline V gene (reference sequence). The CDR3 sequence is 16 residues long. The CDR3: CASSPGLAGEGDTQYF. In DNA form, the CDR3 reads TGTGCCAGCAGCCCGGGACTAGCGGGAGAAGGAGATACGCAGTATTTT.

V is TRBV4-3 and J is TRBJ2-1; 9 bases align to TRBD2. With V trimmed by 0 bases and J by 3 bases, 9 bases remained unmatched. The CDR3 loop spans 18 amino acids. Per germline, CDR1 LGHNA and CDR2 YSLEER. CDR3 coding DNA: TGCGCCAGCAGCCAAGATTTGGCGGGAGGGCCTAACTACAATGAGCAGTTCTTC. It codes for CASSQDLAGGPNYNEQFF.

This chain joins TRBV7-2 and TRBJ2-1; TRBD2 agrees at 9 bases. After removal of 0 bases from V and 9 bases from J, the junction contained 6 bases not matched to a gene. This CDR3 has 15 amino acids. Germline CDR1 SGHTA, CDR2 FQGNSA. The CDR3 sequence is CASSLATSGSLEQFF. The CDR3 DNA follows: TGTGCCAGCAGCTTAGCGACTAGCGGCTCCCTTGAGCAGTTCTTC.

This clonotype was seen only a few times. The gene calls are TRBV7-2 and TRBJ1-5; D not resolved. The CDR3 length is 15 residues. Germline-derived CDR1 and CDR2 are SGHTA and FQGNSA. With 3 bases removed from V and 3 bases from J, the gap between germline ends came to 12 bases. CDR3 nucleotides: TGTGCCAGCAGCTTTAGTCGGGAGCCCAATCAGCCCCAGCATTTT. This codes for CASSFSREPNQPQHF.

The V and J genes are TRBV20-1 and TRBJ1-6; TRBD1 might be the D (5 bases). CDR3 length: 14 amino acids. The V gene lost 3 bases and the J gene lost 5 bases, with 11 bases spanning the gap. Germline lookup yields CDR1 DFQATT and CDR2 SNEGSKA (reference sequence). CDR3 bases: TGCAGTGCTAGCCGGGACGGGGATAATTCACCCCTCCACTTT. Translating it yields CSASRDGDNSPLHF.

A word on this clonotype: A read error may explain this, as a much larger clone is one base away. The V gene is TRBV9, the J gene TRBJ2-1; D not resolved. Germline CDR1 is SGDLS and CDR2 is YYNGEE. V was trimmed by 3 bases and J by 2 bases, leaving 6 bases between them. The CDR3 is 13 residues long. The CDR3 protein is CASSAAPYNEQFF. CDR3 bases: TGTGCCAGCAGCGCCGCCCCCTACAATGAGCAGTTCTTC.

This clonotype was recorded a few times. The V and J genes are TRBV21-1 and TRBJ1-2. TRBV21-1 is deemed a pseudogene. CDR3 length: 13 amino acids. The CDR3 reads CASSKEKGGGYTF. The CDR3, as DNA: TGTGCCAGCAGCAAAGAGAAAGGTGGTGGCTACACCTTC.

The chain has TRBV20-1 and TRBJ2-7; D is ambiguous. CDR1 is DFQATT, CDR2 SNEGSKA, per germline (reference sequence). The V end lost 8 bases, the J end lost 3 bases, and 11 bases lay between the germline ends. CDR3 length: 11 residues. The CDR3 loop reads CSPLKGYEQYF. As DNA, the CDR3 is TGCAGTCCTCTTAAGGGCTACGAGCAGTACTTC.

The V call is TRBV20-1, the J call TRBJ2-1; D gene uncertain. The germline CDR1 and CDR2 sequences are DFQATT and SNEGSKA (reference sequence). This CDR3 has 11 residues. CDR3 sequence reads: CRSLGYNEQFF. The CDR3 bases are TGCAGGAGCCTGGGTTACAATGAGCAGTTCTTC.

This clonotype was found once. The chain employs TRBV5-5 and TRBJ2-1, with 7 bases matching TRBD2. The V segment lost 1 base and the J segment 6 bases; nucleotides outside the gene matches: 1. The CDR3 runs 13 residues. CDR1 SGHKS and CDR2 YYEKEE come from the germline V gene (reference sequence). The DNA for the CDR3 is TGTGCCAGCAGCTTGTGGACTAGCAATGAGCAGTTCTTC. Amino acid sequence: CASSLWTSNEQFF. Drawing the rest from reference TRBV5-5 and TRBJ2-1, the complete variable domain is DAGVTQSPTHLIKTRGQQVTLRCSPISGHKSVSWYQQVLGQGPQFIFQYYEKEERGRGNFPDRFSARQFPNYSSELNVNALLLGDSALYLCASSLWTSNEQFFGPGTRLTVL.

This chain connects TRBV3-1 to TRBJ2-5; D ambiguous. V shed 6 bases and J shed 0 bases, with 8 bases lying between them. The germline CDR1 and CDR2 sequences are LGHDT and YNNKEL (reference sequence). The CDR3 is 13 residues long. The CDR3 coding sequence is TGTGCCAGCAGGCAGGAGTACCAAGAGACCCAGTACTTC. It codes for CASRQEYQETQYF.

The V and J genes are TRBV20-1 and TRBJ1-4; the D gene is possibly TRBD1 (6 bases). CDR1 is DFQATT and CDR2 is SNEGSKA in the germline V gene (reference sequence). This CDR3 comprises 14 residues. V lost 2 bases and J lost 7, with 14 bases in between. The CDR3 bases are TGCAGTGCTAGACCCGCACAGGGAGGTGAAAAACTGTTTTTT. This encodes CSARPAQGGEKLFF.

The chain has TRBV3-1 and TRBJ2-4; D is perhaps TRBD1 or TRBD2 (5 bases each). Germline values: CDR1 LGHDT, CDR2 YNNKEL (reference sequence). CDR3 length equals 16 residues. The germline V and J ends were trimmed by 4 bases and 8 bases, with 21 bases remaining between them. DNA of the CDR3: TGTGCCAGCAGCCCAAGCGGCAGGGCCCCGACTGACATTCAGTACTTC. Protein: CASSPSGRAPTDIQYF.

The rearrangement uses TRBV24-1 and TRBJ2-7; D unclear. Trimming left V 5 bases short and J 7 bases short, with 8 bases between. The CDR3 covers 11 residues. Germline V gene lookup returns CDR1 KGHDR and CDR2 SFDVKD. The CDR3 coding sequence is TGTGCCACCAGTGGACGAAATGAGCAGTACTTC. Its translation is CATSGRNEQYF.

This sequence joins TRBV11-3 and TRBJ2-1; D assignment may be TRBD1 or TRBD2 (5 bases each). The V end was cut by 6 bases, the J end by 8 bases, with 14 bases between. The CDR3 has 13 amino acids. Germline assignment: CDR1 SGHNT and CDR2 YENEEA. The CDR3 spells CASRGRGEDEQFF. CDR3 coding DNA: TGTGCCAGCAGGGGAAGGGGAGAGGATGAGCAGTTCTTC.

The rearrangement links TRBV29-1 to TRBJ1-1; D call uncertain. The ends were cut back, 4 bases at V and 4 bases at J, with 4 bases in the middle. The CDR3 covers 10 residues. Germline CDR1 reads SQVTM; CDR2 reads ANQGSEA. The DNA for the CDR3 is TGCAGCGTTGTATCCACTGAAGCTTTCTTT. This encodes CSVVSTEAFF.